The T cell receptor (beta chain) described here comes from a study of response to subunit inactivated influenza vaccine. V was trimmed by 5 bases and J by 1 base, leaving 15 bases between them. The CDR3 has 16 residues. The V gene's germline CDR1 is SGHVS and CDR2 FNYEAQ. Using its own MiXCR run on the RT-PCR reads, TCRdb lists one record per CDR3 protein. The data contain about 700,000 distinct CDR3 sequences, approximately 15% of them singletons. This clonotype came up a few times. This TCR was recovered from a man aged 50 or older who received an inactivated influenza vaccine. The sequencing used PBMCs from blood, collected roughly 2 weeks before vaccination. J is TRBJ2-1 and V is TRBV7-6; D is unresolved. This chain's CDR3 is CASSRTTLKSYNEQFF. The CDR3 DNA sequence: TGTGCCAGCAGCCGAACCACCCTTAAATCCTACAATGAGCAGTTCTTC.